The 21 T cell receptor beta chains presented below share a single source sample, sequenced in a study of blood T cell repertoires in COVID-19. Sequencing used immunoSEQ multiplex PCR; TCRdb keeps in-frame clones, though not all of them. The sample contains approximately 180,000 clones, about 85% of which appear only once. The sequenced sample was peripheral blood. Every receptor here comes from a man in his sixties with active or convalescent COVID-19.

The chain is built from TRBV5-1 and TRBJ2-5; a weak D match, TRBD1 (7 bases). Germline V gives CDR1 SGHRS, CDR2 YFSETQ. The ends were cut back, 4 bases at V and 8 bases at J, with 15 bases in the middle. The CDR3 spans 13 residues. The CDR3 loop is CASSQGGGETQYF. DNA of the CDR3: TGCGCCAGCAGCCAAGGGGGCGGGGAAACCCAGTACTTC.

The chain uses TRBV9 and TRBJ1-3; TRBD1 is a possible D gene (6 bases). Germline CDR1 and CDR2: SGDLS and YYNGEE. Trimming pared 4 bases from V and 6 bases from J, leaving 11 bases between. This CDR3 contains 13 residues. CDR3 DNA: TGTGCCAGCAGCTTGGACAGTCAAAACACCATATATTTT. Translated: CASSLDSQNTIYF.

V usage is TRBV6-6 and J usage is TRBJ1-2; a possible D gene is TRBD1 (6 bases). V lost 2 bases and J lost 2, with 15 bases in between. This CDR3 contains 16 residues. CDR1 and CDR2 (germline): MNHNY, SVGAGI (reference sequence). The CDR3 sequence: CASSYQSTGLNYGYTF. DNA of the CDR3: TGTGCCAGCAGTTACCAATCGACAGGTTTAAACTATGGCTACACCTTC.

This sequence joins TRBV4-1 and TRBJ1-1; D unclear. CDR1 is MGHRA, CDR2 YSYEKL, per germline. The V end was cut by 3 bases, the J end by 1 base, with 9 bases between. The CDR3 sequence is 14 residues long. This CDR3 reads CASSQSTANTEAFF. In DNA form, the CDR3 reads TGCGCCAGCAGCCAGTCAACAGCGAACACTGAAGCTTTCTTT.

V usage is TRBV29-1 and J usage is TRBJ2-3; 9 nucleotides agree with TRBD1. This CDR3 region has 18 residues. The J segment lost 3 bases and the V segment lost 3 bases, leaving 16 bases of the junction unmatched. Per germline, CDR1 SQVTM and CDR2 ANQGSEA. The CDR3 loop reads CSVDFWTQGAHRTDTQYF. DNA of the CDR3: TGCAGCGTTGATTTTTGGACACAGGGGGCTCACCGTACAGATACGCAGTATTTT.

Many counts were recorded for this clone. CDR3 sequence reads: CASSRDRGAAYEQYF. CDR3 in DNA: TGTGCCAGCAGTCGGGACAGGGGCGCCGCCTACGAGCAGTACTTC. This chain connects TRBV2 to TRBJ2-7; 10 bases agree with TRBD1. CDR1 is SNHLY, CDR2 FYNNEI, per germline. CDR3 length: 15 residues. After removal of 5 bases from V and 2 bases from J, the junction contained 6 bases not matched to a gene.

This clone was picked up one time. The chain combines TRBV27 with TRBJ2-5, with 7 positions matching TRBD1. The CDR3 runs to 13 residues. Germline trimming cut 9 bases from V and 3 bases from J; bases unmatched to any gene: 7. Germline CDR1 and CDR2: MNHEY and SMNVEV (reference sequence). The CDR3 protein is CASSGQPKETQYF. The CDR3 DNA follows: TGTGCCAGTTCGGGACAGCCAAAAGAGACCCAGTACTTC.

This clone was seen once. The chain uses TRBV11-2 and TRBJ1-1; tentatively, D is TRBD1 (5 bases). The germline V gene encodes CDR1 SGHAT and CDR2 FQNNGV. Trimming stripped 2 bases from V and 7 bases from J, with 11 bases between. There are 13 residues in the CDR3. Written as DNA, the CDR3 is TGTGCCAGCAGCTTAACGGCGGGGGTTGAAGCTTTCTTT. Translated: CASSLTAGVEAFF. Looking up the rest from reference TRBV11-2 and TRBJ1-1 gives the full variable domain: EAGVAQSPRYKIIEKRQSVAFWCNPISGHATLYWYQQILGQGPKLLIQFQNNGVVDDSQLPKDRFSAERLKGVDSTLKIQPAKLEDSAVYLCASSLTAGVEAFFGQGTRLTVV.

J is TRBJ1-2 and V is TRBV2; D call uncertain. The CDR3 contains 15 residues. The germline V and J ends were trimmed by 6 bases and 6 bases, with 20 bases remaining between them. Looked up from germline, CDR1 is SNHLY and CDR2 is FYNNEI. CDR3: CASSDPGTSKDGYTF. The CDR3 DNA is TGTGCCAGCAGCGACCCAGGTACATCGAAAGATGGCTACACCTTC.

There are a few counts of this clone. This chain connects TRBV11-2 to TRBJ2-4, with 11 bases that match TRBD2. Germline loops: CDR1 SGHAT, CDR2 FQNNGV. V lost 3 bases to trimming and J lost 13 bases; unmatched junction nucleotides: 2. The CDR3 covers 12 residues. The CDR3 region has the DNA TGTGCCAGCAGCTTTGGGACTAGCGGCCAGTACTTC. Protein: CASSFGTSGQYF.

The chain combines TRBV7-9 with TRBJ2-2; 9 bases align to TRBD2. The CDR3 sequence is 17 residues long. V shed 5 bases and J 5 bases; nucleotides not matched to a gene: 12. Germline CDR1 reads SEHNR; CDR2 reads FQNEAQ (reference sequence). This CDR3 is CASSPYGGGAGTGELFF. In DNA form, the CDR3 reads TGTGCCAGCAGCCCCTATGGCGGGGGGGCCGGAACCGGGGAGCTGTTTTTT.

The chain is built from TRBV6-5 and TRBJ2-1, with D possibly TRBD2 on 5 matching bases. CDR3 length equals 13 residues. Germline-derived CDR1 and CDR2 are MNHEY and SVGAGI. The ends were cut back, 7 bases at V and 4 bases at J, with 11 bases in the middle. This CDR3 is CASTSGSYNEQFF. In DNA, the CDR3 is TGTGCCAGCACCAGCGGATCGTACAATGAGCAGTTCTTC.

The chain uses TRBV7-9 and TRBJ1-4, with D maybe TRBD1 (6 bases). CDR3 size: 16 residues. CDR1 is SEHNR, CDR2 FQNEAQ, per germline (reference sequence). The V end was cut by 1 base, the J end by 3 bases, with 12 bases between. The CDR3, as DNA: TGTGCCAGCAGCTTAGGTTCTGGACAGCCTAATGAAAAACTGTTTTTT. This translates into CASSLGSGQPNEKLFF.

The chain employs TRBV6-5 and TRBJ1-2; 7 bases line up with TRBD1. Trimming removed 1 base from V and 5 bases from J; junction bases left unmatched: 10. Germline V gene lookup returns CDR1 MNHEY and CDR2 SVGAGI. The CDR3 has 16 amino acids. In DNA form, the CDR3 reads TGTGCCAGCAGTTACTTCGAGGGGGCATCGGGGTATGGCTACACCTTC. Translation gives CASSYFEGASGYGYTF.

The J gene is TRBJ2-2, the V gene TRBV5-4; the D gene is possibly TRBD1 (5 bases). Deletions cut 2 bases from V and 7 bases from J, with 9 bases between. The V gene's germline CDR1 is SGHNT and CDR2 YYREEE (reference sequence). CDR3 length: 13 residues. Written as DNA, the CDR3 is TGTGCCAGCAGCTTACAGGTAGACGGGGAGCTGTTTTTT. This encodes CASSLQVDGELFF.

The V and J genes are TRBV2 and TRBJ2-7; 7 bases match TRBD1. V was clipped by 6 bases and J by 1 base; unmatched bases: 3. The CDR3 is 13 residues long. CDR1 is SNHLY, CDR2 FYNNEI, per germline. CDR3 nucleotides: TGTGCCAGCAGGAGGGGACAGTCCTACGAGCAGTACTTC. Protein: CASRRGQSYEQYF. Variable domain in full (rest from reference TRBV2 and TRBJ2-7): EPEVTQTPSHQVTQMGQEVILRCVPISNHLYFYWYRQILGQKVEFLVSFYNNEISEKSEIFDDQFSVERPDGSNFTLKIRSTKLEDSAMYFCASRRGQSYEQYFGPGTRLTVT.

This chain links TRBV5-6 with TRBJ1-5, with 7 bases lining up with TRBD1. The CDR3 is made up of 15 amino acids. Germline V gene data show CDR1 as SGHDT and CDR2 as YYEEEE. The trim removed 4 bases at V and 5 bases at J, leaving 9 bases unmatched. The CDR3 nucleotides read TGTGCCAGCAGCCACAGGGGATCGGGGGATCAGCCCCAGCATTTT. Translated, it gives CASSHRGSGDQPQHF.

The chain combines TRBV29-1 with TRBJ2-7; D may be TRBD1 (6 bases). The V end lost 5 bases, the J end lost 3 bases, and 14 bases lay between the germline ends. CDR1 and CDR2 (germline): SQVTM, ANQGSEA. This CDR3 region has 13 residues. CDR3 region: CSVKRGINYEQYF. In DNA form, the CDR3 reads TGCAGCGTTAAAAGGGGGATTAACTACGAGCAGTACTTC.

V is TRBV6-6 and J is TRBJ1-5, with D unclear. CDR1 is MNHNY and CDR2 is SVGAGI in the germline V gene (reference sequence). Deletions cut 2 bases from V and 1 base from J, with 9 bases between. This CDR3 comprises 15 residues. The CDR3, as DNA: TGTGCCAGCAGTTACGTAGGACTCAGCAATCAGCCCCAGCATTTT. It encodes CASSYVGLSNQPQHF.

This rearrangement joins TRBV28 to TRBJ1-4, with 7 bases that match TRBD1. The J segment lost 8 bases and the V segment lost 5 bases, leaving 8 bases of the junction unmatched. Germline values: CDR1 MDHEN, CDR2 SYDVKM. The CDR3 totals 14 residues. CDR3 protein: CASSIRQGDEKLFF. CDR3 nucleotides: TGTGCCAGCAGTATCCGACAGGGCGACGAAAAACTGTTTTTT.

This chain uses TRBV5-1 with TRBJ2-7; 9 nucleotides match TRBD2. This CDR3 is built from 15 residues. Germline assignment: CDR1 SGHRS and CDR2 YFSETQ. The J segment lost 6 bases and the V segment lost 0 bases, leaving 7 bases of the junction unmatched. The CDR3 nucleotides read TGCGCCAGCAGCTTGGGGGGACTAGCTGGGGGCGAGCAGTACTTC. Translating it yields CASSLGGLAGGEQYF.